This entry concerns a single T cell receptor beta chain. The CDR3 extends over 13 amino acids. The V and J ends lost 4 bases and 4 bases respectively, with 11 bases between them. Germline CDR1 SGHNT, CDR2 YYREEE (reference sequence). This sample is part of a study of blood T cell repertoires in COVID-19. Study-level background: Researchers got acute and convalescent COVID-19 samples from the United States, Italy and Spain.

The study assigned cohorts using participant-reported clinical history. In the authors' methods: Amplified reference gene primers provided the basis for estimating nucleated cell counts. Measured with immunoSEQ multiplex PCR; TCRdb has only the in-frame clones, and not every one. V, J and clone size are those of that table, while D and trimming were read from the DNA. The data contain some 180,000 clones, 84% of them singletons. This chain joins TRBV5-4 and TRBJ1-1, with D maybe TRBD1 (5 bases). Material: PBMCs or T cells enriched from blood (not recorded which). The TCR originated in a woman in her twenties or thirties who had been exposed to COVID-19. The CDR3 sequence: CASSPGFGTEAFF. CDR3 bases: TGTGCCAGCAGCCCAGGGTTTGGCACTGAAGCTTTCTTT.